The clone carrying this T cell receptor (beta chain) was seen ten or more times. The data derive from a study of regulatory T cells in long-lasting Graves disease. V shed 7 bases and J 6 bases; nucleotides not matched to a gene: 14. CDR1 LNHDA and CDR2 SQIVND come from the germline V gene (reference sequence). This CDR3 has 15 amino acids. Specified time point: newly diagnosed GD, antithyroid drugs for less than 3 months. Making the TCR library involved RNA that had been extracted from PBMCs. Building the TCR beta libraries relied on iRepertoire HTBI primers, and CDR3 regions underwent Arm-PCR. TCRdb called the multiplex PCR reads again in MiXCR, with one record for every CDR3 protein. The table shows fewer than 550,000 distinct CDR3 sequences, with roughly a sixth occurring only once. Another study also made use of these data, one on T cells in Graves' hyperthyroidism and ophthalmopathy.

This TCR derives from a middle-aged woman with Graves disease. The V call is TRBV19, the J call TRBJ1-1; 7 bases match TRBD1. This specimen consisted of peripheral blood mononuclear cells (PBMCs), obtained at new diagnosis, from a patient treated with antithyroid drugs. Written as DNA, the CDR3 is TGTGCCAGTACCCCTGGGCAGACAGGGATCGCTGAAGCTTTCTTT. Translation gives CASTPGQTGIAEAFF.